This TCR beta chain was observed in a study of T cells in Graves' hyperthyroidism and ophthalmopathy. The investigators amplified TCR beta CDR3 regions from RNA transcripts. The HTBI primer set drove a first-round RT-PCR of the TCR CDR3. From the multiplex PCR reads, TCRdb called clonotypes with MiXCR, one entry per CDR3 protein. Counted here are some 700,000 distinct CDR3 sequences, approximately 15% occurring once; the ten biggest clones make up 15%. The germline gives CDR1 SGHTA, CDR2 FQGTGA. Trimming cost V 2 bases and J 7 bases; bases outside gene matches: 6. This CDR3 is built from 16 residues. Criteria for exclusion of patients were uncontrolled infection, other autoimmune disease, pregnancy or lactation. Fresh peripheral blood, about 9.6 ml, yielded the PBMCs. This clonotype has a count of ten or more.

The rearrangement links TRBV7-3 to TRBJ2-1; 12 bases align to TRBD2. The origin of this receptor is a man aged 45-60 years with Graves' hyperthyroidism. The specimen was blood. The CDR3 loop is CASSLSGTSGLNEQFF. In DNA, the CDR3 is TGTGCCAGCAGCTTATCCGGGACTAGCGGGTTGAATGAGCAGTTCTTC. The entire variable domain, with the rest obtained from reference TRBV7-3 and TRBJ2-1, is as follows: GAGVSQTPSNKVTEKGKYVELRCDPISGHTALYWYRQSLGQGPEFLIYFQGTGAADDSGLPNDRFFAVRPEGSVSTLKIQRTERGDSAVYLCASSLSGTSGLNEQFFGPGTRLTVL.